This T cell receptor beta chain appears in the sequencing data of a study of neurological immune-mediated disorders. Overall study results and limits: While HTLV-1-associated myelopathy showed the greatest TCR clonal expansion, multiple sclerosis showed the least, falling below healthy controls.

TCRdb analysed the 5' RACE reads with MiXCR anew, one entry per CDR3 protein. This table has 16,000 or so distinct CDR3 sequences, roughly 9% appearing once. Sorted libraries used approximately 980,000 CD4+ or CD8+ T cells. The CDR3 spans 17 residues. The trim removed 0 bases at V and 1 base at J, leaving 5 bases unmatched. Germline CDR1 and CDR2: LGHNA and YNFKEQ. Note on this clonotype: What it recognizes is unknown.

The TCR comes from a man aged 50-59 years in good health. Sample: CD8+ T cells from blood. The rearrangement links TRBV4-2 to TRBJ2-5; 10 bases fit TRBD2. DNA of the CDR3: TGTGCCAGCAGCCAAGATTTCCTAGCGGGAGTCCAAGAGACCCAGTACTTC. Translating it yields CASSQDFLAGVQETQYF.